There are many counts of the clone carrying this T cell receptor (beta chain). The sample originates from a study of T-cell memory formation after mild COVID-19. Turning to the study itself: TCR clusters showed largely donor specificity.

The 5'RACE method, run with constant-segment primers, produced TCR alpha and TCR beta cDNA libraries (carrying sample barcodes and UMIs). TCRdb re-derived calls from the 5' RACE reads in MiXCR, one entry per CDR3 protein. The sample has 250,000 to 300,000 distinct CDR3 sequences; roughly 17% are singletons. The CDR3 runs 16 residues. From germline, CDR1 is LGHNA and CDR2 YNFKEQ. V was trimmed by 0 bases and J by 8 bases, leaving 14 bases between them. The gene calls are TRBV4-2 and TRBJ1-6, with a tentative D call TRBD1 (6 bases). The sample comprised PBMCs or a T cell subset sorted from them (not recorded which). The clonotype originates from a man aged 18 to 30 who had mild COVID-19 (a few samples of this study predate the infection). Cell type and time point are not known. CDR3 region: CASSQEAGARYSPLHF. In DNA form, the CDR3 reads TGTGCCAGCAGCCAAGAGGCGGGGGCGCGGTATTCACCCCTCCACTTT.